Listed below are T cell receptor beta chains from one sample, sequenced in a study of blood T cell repertoires in COVID-19. Profiling relied on immunoSEQ multiplex PCR, and the TCRdb table lists in-frame clones only, not all of them. The sample yields tens of thousands of clones, approximately 80% seen once. Input material: peripheral blood. These receptors came from a man older than 75 with acute or convalescent COVID-19. CDR3s include the opening cysteine and the closing phenylalanine or tryptophan. The D gene is left open where the match is weak. Clone sizes are given selectively: once, few, many, or a class where the clone is expanded.

D: TRBD1
size: once
J: TRBJ1-2
length: 12
V: TRBV29-1
DNA: TGCAGCGGACGACAGGGGTCCTATGGCTACACCTTC
CDR3: CSGRQGSYGYTF

D: TRBD2
size: .
J: TRBJ2-3
length: 15
V: TRBV9
DNA: TGTGCCAGCAGCGAGGGGTCTAGCGGTACAGATACGCAGTATTTT
CDR3: CASSEGSSGTDTQYF

D: TRBD1
size: .
J: TRBJ1-2
length: 15
V: TRBV9
DNA: TGTGCCAGCAGCGTAATTGAGACAGGGGGCTATGGCTACACCTTC
CDR3: CASSVIETGGYGYTF

D: .
size: .
J: TRBJ2-5
length: 13
V: TRBV12-3/TRBV12-4
DNA: TGTGCCAGCAGTTTCTCTCAGGGGGAGACCCAGTACTTC
CDR3: CASSFSQGETQYF

D: TRBD2
size: .
J: TRBJ2-3
length: 16
V: TRBV5-1
DNA: TGCGCCAGCAGCTTGGCCGGGACTAGCGACACAGATACGCAGTATTTT
CDR3: CASSLAGTSDTDTQYF

D: TRBD1
size: once
J: TRBJ1-4
length: 16
V: TRBV7-9
DNA: TGTGCCAGCAGCTTGCACGCAGGGGGTACTAATGAAAAACTGTTTTTT
CDR3: CASSLHAGGTNEKLFF

D: .
size: few
J: TRBJ1-5
length: 15
V: TRBV19
DNA: TGTGCCAGTAGTATGAGCAGGGGCTGGAATCAGCCCCAGCATTTT
CDR3: CASSMSRGWNQPQHF

D: .
size: few
J: TRBJ2-3
length: 18
V: TRBV10-1
DNA: TGCGCCAGCAGTGAGGACCCTGGGCCGTCCCTAAGCACAGATACGCAGTATTTT
CDR3: CASSEDPGPSLSTDTQYF

D: TRBD2
size: .
J: TRBJ2-1
length: 15
V: TRBV5-4
DNA: TGTGCCAGCAGGTTTAGCGGGAGGGACTACAATGAGCAGTTCTTC
CDR3: CASRFSGRDYNEQFF

D: TRBD2
size: .
J: TRBJ2-3
length: 15
V: TRBV7-8
DNA: TGTGCCAGCAGCTCAGGTTCGCGGGAGGAATATACGCAGTATTTT
CDR3: CASSSGSREEYTQYF

D: .
size: .
J: TRBJ1-5
length: 16
V: TRBV7-2
DNA: TGTGCCAGCAGCCTCCCGGGGGGCAGGTACGGTCAGCCCCAGCATTTT
CDR3: CASSLPGGRYGQPQHF

D: .
size: .
J: TRBJ1-2
length: 13
V: TRBV2
DNA: TGTGCCAGCAGTGTGGAGTCGTCTCGGGGCTACACCTTC
CDR3: CASSVESSRGYTF

D: .
size: .
J: TRBJ2-5
length: 13
V: TRBV7-2
DNA: TGTGCCAGCAGCTTAGAGAGAGGAGAGACCCAGTACTTC
CDR3: CASSLERGETQYF

D: .
size: .
J: TRBJ1-2
length: 12
V: TRBV28
DNA: TGTGCCAGCAGTTTTCAGGGAATCGGCTACACCTTC
CDR3: CASSFQGIGYTF

D: .
size: medium-sized
J: TRBJ1-4
length: 15
V: TRBV5-6
DNA: TGTGCCAGCAGCCCAGGAGGGCTTCCTAATGAAAAACTGTTTTTT
CDR3: CASSPGGLPNEKLFF

D: TRBD1
size: .
J: TRBJ1-1
length: 15
V: TRBV7-9
DNA: TGTGCCAGCAGCTCCCAGGGACAGACGAACACTGAAGCTTTCTTT
CDR3: CASSSQGQTNTEAFF

D: .
size: once
J: TRBJ1-2
length: 13
V: TRBV7-9
DNA: TGTGCCAGCAGCCCGGACAGTAACTATGGCTACACCTTC
CDR3: CASSPDSNYGYTF

D: .
size: .
J: TRBJ2-1
length: 16
V: TRBV15
DNA: TGTGCCACCAGCGAGAATGTAGGCCTGGGGCACAATGAGCAGTTCTTC
CDR3: CATSENVGLGHNEQFF

D: TRBD1
size: .
J: TRBJ2-7
length: 14
V: TRBV5-1
DNA: TGCGCCAGCAGCCCCCCGGACAGGGTCTACGAGCAGTACTTC
CDR3: CASSPPDRVYEQYF

D: TRBD1
size: .
J: TRBJ1-3
length: 16
V: TRBV9
DNA: TGTGCCAGCAGCGCGTCCGGACAGGGTTCTAGAAACACCATATATTTT
CDR3: CASSASGQGSRNTIYF

D: .
size: .
J: TRBJ1-6
length: 15
V: TRBV11-2
DNA: TGTGCCAGCAGCTTAGTAGGGGACTATAATTCACCCCTCCACTTT
CDR3: CASSLVGDYNSPLHF

D: .
size: .
J: TRBJ1-6
length: 13
V: TRBV6-4
DNA: TGTGCCAGCAGCGACGGGGGGTATTCACCCCTCCACTTT
CDR3: CASSDGGYSPLHF

D: .
size: .
J: TRBJ1-5
length: 14
V: TRBV6-1
DNA: TGTGCCAGCAGTGAAGCCAGGGGAGGGCAGCCCCAGCATTTT
CDR3: CASSEARGGQPQHF

D: .
size: .
J: TRBJ1-1
length: 17
V: TRBV7-9
DNA: TGTGCCAGCAGCTTGGTAAGGCGGGAGTTCGGGAACACTGAAGCTTTCTTT
CDR3: CASSLVRREFGNTEAFF

D: .
size: once
J: TRBJ1-3
length: 14
V: TRBV7-9
DNA: TGTGCCAGCAGCCCCAGTGGGCCTGGAAACACCATATATTTT
CDR3: CASSPSGPGNTIYF

D: .
size: .
J: TRBJ2-1
length: 15
V: TRBV7-9
DNA: TGTGCCAGTTCGAGGGAGTCGGCGTCCTACAATGAGCAGTTCTTC
CDR3: CASSRESASYNEQFF

D: TRBD2
size: .
J: TRBJ2-5
length: 15
V: TRBV6-5
DNA: TGTGCCAGCAGGGATAGCGGGGGGTACCAAGAGACCCAGTACTTC
CDR3: CASRDSGGYQETQYF

D: .
size: .
J: TRBJ2-2
length: 15
V: TRBV7-2
DNA: TGTGCCAGCATCCTAAGCGGAAGGAACACCGGGGAGCTGTTTTTT
CDR3: CASILSGRNTGELFF

D: .
size: .
J: TRBJ2-7
length: 16
V: TRBV3-1/TRBV3-2
DNA: TGTGCCAGCAGCCAAGGAAACAGGAGGGTTTCCTACGAGCAGTACTTC
CDR3: CASSQGNRRVSYEQYF

D: .
size: .
J: TRBJ2-1
length: 15
V: TRBV7-3
DNA: TGTGCCAGCAGCCCCTCTGGGGGCCGGTACAATGAGCAGTTCTTC
CDR3: CASSPSGGRYNEQFF

D: .
size: .
J: TRBJ1-1
length: 14
V: TRBV5-6
DNA: TGTGCCAGCAGTAGACTCCACAGGGAAACTGAAGCTTTCTTT
CDR3: CASSRLHRETEAFF

D: .
size: .
J: TRBJ1-3
length: 14
V: TRBV5-4
DNA: TGTGCCAGCAGCTTTGGGGCCGACGGAAACACCATATATTTT
CDR3: CASSFGADGNTIYF

D: TRBD1
size: .
J: TRBJ1-5
length: 17
V: TRBV6-6
DNA: TGTGCCAGCAGTCCAAGAGGGACAGGACAAAGCAATCAGCCCCAGCATTTT
CDR3: CASSPRGTGQSNQPQHF

D: TRBD2
size: once
J: TRBJ2-1
length: 20
V: TRBV29-1
DNA: TGCAGCGTTGTTTCCGGGTTGGGACTAGCGGGAGGGCCTGGTTTTCATGAGCAGTTCTTC
CDR3: CSVVSGLGLAGGPGFHEQFF

D: TRBD1
size: .
J: TRBJ1-2
length: 15
V: TRBV4-1
DNA: TGCGCCAGCAGCCAAGATACAGGGGGAAGATATGGCTACACCTTC
CDR3: CASSQDTGGRYGYTF

D: TRBD1
size: .
J: TRBJ2-1
length: 15
V: TRBV11-3
DNA: TGTGCCAGCAGCTTAACAGGGGGCGTCTACAATGAGCAGTTCTTC
CDR3: CASSLTGGVYNEQFF

D: TRBD1
size: .
J: TRBJ2-1
length: 17
V: TRBV11-2
DNA: TGTGCCAGCAGACTCCCCGGGGGGACAGGGGGCTTAAATGAGCAGTTCTTC
CDR3: CASRLPGGTGGLNEQFF

D: .
size: once
J: TRBJ1-1
length: 14
V: TRBV5-4
DNA: TGTGCCAGCAGCTCACAGGGCTCGAACACTGAAGCTTTCTTT
CDR3: CASSSQGSNTEAFF

D: TRBD1
size: once
J: TRBJ1-2
length: 14
V: TRBV10-3
DNA: TGTGCCATCACCGGACAGGGCGGCAACTATGGCTACACCTTC
CDR3: CAITGQGGNYGYTF

D: .
size: few
J: TRBJ1-6
length: 13
V: TRBV19
DNA: TGTGCCAGTAGTATCTCTAGGAATTCACCCCTCCACTTT
CDR3: CASSISRNSPLHF

D: TRBD2
size: .
J: TRBJ2-1
length: 15
V: TRBV6-1
DNA: TGTGCCAGCAGTGAAGGTAGCGGGGGATTCAATGAGCAGTTCTTC
CDR3: CASSEGSGGFNEQFF

D: TRBD2
size: .
J: TRBJ2-1
length: 15
V: TRBV25-1
DNA: TGTACCAGCAGTGCACTAGCGGTATCCGCCGGGGAGCAGTTCTTC
CDR3: CTSSALAVSAGEQFF

D: .
size: .
J: TRBJ1-1
length: 14
V: TRBV27
DNA: TGTGCCAGCAGTTTCGATAGATCGGGGGGGGAAGCTTTCTTT
CDR3: CASSFDRSGGEAFF

D: .
size: .
J: TRBJ1-1
length: 13
V: TRBV3-1/TRBV3-2
DNA: TGTGCCAGCAGGACCGAGGCGAACACTGAAGCTTTCTTT
CDR3: CASRTEANTEAFF

D: TRBD1
size: .
J: TRBJ2-2
length: 16
V: TRBV5-1
DNA: TGCGCCAGCAGCTTGGGTGAGGGGGCCGGCACCGGGGAGCTGTTTTTT
CDR3: CASSLGEGAGTGELFF

D: TRBD2
size: .
J: TRBJ2-1
length: 19
V: TRBV6-1
DNA: TGTGCCAGCAGTGACCCGGGACTAGCGGGGGGGGACTCCTACAATGAGCAGTTCTTC
CDR3: CASSDPGLAGGDSYNEQFF

D: TRBD2
size: .
J: TRBJ2-1
length: 12
V: TRBV5-1
DNA: TGCGCCAGCAGCTCTTCGAGCGGGAGCCTGTTCTTC
CDR3: CASSSSSGSLFF

D: TRBD2
size: .
J: TRBJ2-1
length: 14
V: TRBV5-1
DNA: TGCGCCAGCAGATTAGCGGGAGCGAATAATGAGCAGTTCTTC
CDR3: CASRLAGANNEQFF

D: .
size: .
J: TRBJ1-2
length: 12
V: TRBV11-3
DNA: TGTGCCAGCAGCGGGAGTAACTATGGCTACACCTTC
CDR3: CASSGSNYGYTF

D: .
size: .
J: TRBJ1-5
length: 14
V: TRBV6-1
DNA: TGTGCCAGCAGTGATAAGGCAGGGTATCAGCCCCAGCATTTT
CDR3: CASSDKAGYQPQHF

D: .
size: .
J: TRBJ1-1
length: 13
V: TRBV6-1
DNA: TGTGCCAGCAGTGAAATATCCTACACTGAAGCTTTCTTT
CDR3: CASSEISYTEAFF

D: .
size: .
J: TRBJ1-1
length: 17
V: TRBV5-4
DNA: TGTGCCAGCAGCTTTGGGGGGGCGCGTTTACGGAACACTGAAGCTTTCTTT
CDR3: CASSFGGARLRNTEAFF

D: .
size: .
J: TRBJ2-2
length: 13
V: TRBV5-1
DNA: TGCGCCAGCAGCCCGTTTAAAACCGGGGAGCTGTTTTTT
CDR3: CASSPFKTGELFF

D: TRBD1
size: .
J: TRBJ1-3
length: 18
V: TRBV5-3
DNA: TGTGCCAGAAGCTTTGCCCCGGGCAGGGGGAGCTCTGGAAACACCATATATTTT
CDR3: CARSFAPGRGSSGNTIYF